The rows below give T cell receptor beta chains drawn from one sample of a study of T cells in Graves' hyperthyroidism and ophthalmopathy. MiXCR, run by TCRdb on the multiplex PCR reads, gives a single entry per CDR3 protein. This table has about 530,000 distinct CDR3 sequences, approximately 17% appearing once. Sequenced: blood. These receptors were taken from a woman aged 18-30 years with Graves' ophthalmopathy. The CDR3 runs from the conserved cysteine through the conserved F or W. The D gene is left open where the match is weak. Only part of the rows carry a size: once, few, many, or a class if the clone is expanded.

CSASSIAGSTDTQYF,TGCAGTGCTAGTTCTATAGCGGGGAGCACAGATACGCAGTATTTT,TRBJ2-3,TRBV20-1,many,TRBD2
CASGEAQGNSPLHF,TGTGCCAGCGGGGAAGCACAGGGGAATTCACCCCTCCACTTT,TRBJ1-6,TRBV9,NA,TRBD1
CAWDYGTDGYTF,TGTGCCTGGGACTATGGGACAGACGGCTACACCTTC,TRBJ1-2,TRBV30,many,TRBD1
CSVNPGPEGYEQYF,TGCAGCGTCAACCCGGGACCGGAGGGCTACGAGCAGTACTTC,TRBJ2-7,TRBV29-1,NA,NA
CASSLAPRTGGLDSPLHF,TGTGCCAGCAGCTTAGCGCCCAGGACAGGGGGTTTGGATTCACCCCTCCACTTT,TRBJ1-6,TRBV7-8,many,TRBD1
CASSLEGDVRETQYF,TGCGCCAGCAGCTTGGAAGGGGATGTTAGAGAGACCCAGTACTTC,TRBJ2-5,TRBV5-1,many,NA
CASSYDDYKGYTF,TGTGCCAGCAGCTATGACGATTACAAAGGCTACACCTTC,TRBJ1-2,TRBV12-3/TRBV12-4,many,NA
CASSQTMGLAGGINTGELFF,TGTGCCAGCAGCCAAACGATGGGGCTAGCGGGAGGGATAAACACCGGGGAGCTGTTTTTT,TRBJ2-2,TRBV27,many,TRBD2
CASSQGFNYGYTF,TGTGCCAGCAGTCAGGGGTTTAACTATGGCTACACCTTC,TRBJ1-2,TRBV4-1,many,NA
CASSRGTSGGEQFF,TGTGCCAGCAGCCGGGGAACTAGCGGCGGGGAGCAGTTCTTC,TRBJ2-1,TRBV4-2,NA,TRBD2
CASRAKAGGNTEAFF,TGTGCCAGCAGGGCCAAGGCGGGCGGCAACACTGAAGCTTTCTTT,TRBJ1-1,TRBV7-9,NA,NA
CASSHGTVSFTEAFF,TGTGCCAGCAGCCACGGGACAGTTAGTTTCACTGAAGCTTTCTTT,TRBJ1-1,TRBV7-2,many,TRBD1
CASSLQRSTSGASLYF,TGTGCCAGCAGCTTACAAAGATCGACTAGCGGGGCTTCTCTGTATTTT,TRBJ2-3,TRBV7-2,many,TRBD2
CASRIGAGGPYEQYF,TGTGCCAGTAGAATTGGAGCGGGAGGACCCTACGAGCAGTACTTC,TRBJ2-7,TRBV19,NA,TRBD2
CASSLVRGGGTQYF,TGTGCCAGCAGTTTAGTTCGCGGGGGAGGAACCCAGTACTTC,TRBJ2-5,TRBV12-3/TRBV12-4,NA,TRBD2
CASSQELAASGGGTDTQYF,TGTGCCAGCAGCCAAGAATTGGCGGCTAGCGGGGGAGGCACAGATACGCAGTATTTT,TRBJ2-3,TRBV3-1,many,TRBD2
CASSQDIGQPQHF,TGCGCCAGCAGCCAAGATATTGGGCAGCCCCAGCATTTT,TRBJ1-5,TRBV4-3,NA,NA
CSAWDRSYEQYF,TGCAGTGCTTGGGACCGCTCCTACGAGCAGTACTTC,TRBJ2-7,TRBV20-1,NA,NA
CSASLAGGRTDTQYF,TGCAGTGCTAGCCTAGCGGGGGGCCGCACAGATACGCAGTATTTT,TRBJ2-3,TRBV20-1,once,TRBD2
CASSLDLGQTTEAFF,TGTGCCAGCAGTTTAGATTTGGGACAGACCACTGAAGCTTTCTTT,TRBJ1-1,TRBV28,few,TRBD1
CASSFTGAHEQYF,TGTGCCAGCAGCTTTACAGGGGCCCACGAGCAGTACTTC,TRBJ2-7,TRBV7-3,many,TRBD1
CASSVGMGGSYEQYF,TGTGCCAGCAGCGTAGGTATGGGAGGCTCCTACGAGCAGTACTTC,TRBJ2-7,TRBV9,NA,NA
CASSDPIDGGTNEQFF,TGTGCCAGCAGTGACCCGATCGACGGCGGTACAAATGAGCAGTTCTTC,TRBJ2-1,TRBV7-3,NA,NA